The rows below give T cell receptor beta chains drawn from one sample of a study of T-cell reconstitution after alpha-beta-depleted transplantation in children. TCRdb reanalysed the PCR reads using MiXCR and keeps one entry per CDR3 protein. The sample carries approximately 980,000 distinct CDR3 sequences, less than 30% recorded once. The sequencing here drew on PBMCs, mostly from graft donor cells, taken 360 days after TCRalphabeta/CD19-depleted stem cell transplant. The receptors originated from a boy younger than two who had a stem cell transplant for SCID, so the T cells may come from the graft donor. Each CDR3 is given without its conserved first and last residue. Fields, in order: V gene, CDR3 length, CDR3 protein.

TRBV20-1	11	SAEERYSYEQY
TRBV5-1	9	ASTQGKTQY
TRBV10-3	14	AISPLRGPGDYGYT
TRBV27	12	ASSVAPNTGELF
TRBV5-1	14	ASSLIKTGRTDTQY
TRBV5-1	15	ASSTSGTAAFNTEAF
TRBV4-1	14	ASSQSGGLNTGELF
TRBV11-2	16	ASSLWTSGGRNTGELF
TRBV7-2	11	ASSLLGYAEQF
TRBV4-1	10	ASSQASGGYT
TRBV24-1	14	ATSDSSRTGRETQY
TRBV12-3/TRBV12-4	10	ASSLTAPPLH
TRBV10-3	9	AISEGQEAF
TRBV2	11	ASRTGSNSPLH
TRBV20-1	10	SAVAGGDEQY
TRBV3-1	13	ASSQVSGVHNEQF
TRBV12-3/TRBV12-4	12	ASRAETRRNEQF
TRBV5-1	14	ASSTPGGKWNTEAF
TRBV7-9	15	ASSLKISRDRYTEAF
TRBV20-1	15	CARDEGGAGMNTEAF
TRBV3-1	11	ASSQGRSQPQH
TRBV7-6	12	ASSPSRVTDTQY
TRBV20-1	11	SAQRTGYNEQF
TRBV7-9	15	ASSLHPGVPSTDTQY
TRBV7-2	16	ASSLALSGDPSAPEAF
TRBV12-3/TRBV12-4	11	ASSLSHLEAQY
TRBV18	12	ASSHRDFSYEQY
TRBV9	12	ASSGDSPPYTQY
TRBV20-1	11	SAQPWDTGELF
TRBV7-9	13	ASNTPGTGRYEQY
TRBV20-1	11	SALAGGYNEQF
TRBV18	10	ASSPGVHEQY
TRBV29-1	13	SVTGPGTMNTEAF
TRBV12-3/TRBV12-4	12	ASSLLTRNTEAF
TRBV20-1	13	SARDPLAGLYEQY
TRBV5-1	13	ASSLQGGLYYEQY
TRBV4-3	12	ASSRGQESYEQY
TRBV2	10	ASLTLGDEQF
TRBV28	11	ASRGQGVYEQY
TRBV7-8	13	ASSLGGSGGREQY
TRBV12-3/TRBV12-4	12	ASSRGAPTGELF
TRBV4-1	11	ASSQPGRGTAF
TRBV18	13	ASSPPLMGPGELF
TRBV7-9	12	ASSWRDPYNEQF
TRBV6-5	12	ASSRGTGNEKLF
TRBV4-1	15	ASSQDWGQKNTGELF
TRBV2	10	ARGLTNEKLF
TRBV24-1	14	ATSDPRRGGADTQY
TRBV7-2	13	ASSLQTGAYNEQF
TRBV7-7	13	ASSLAGIIRETQY
TRBV6-2/TRBV6-3	12	ASSYSMSADQAF